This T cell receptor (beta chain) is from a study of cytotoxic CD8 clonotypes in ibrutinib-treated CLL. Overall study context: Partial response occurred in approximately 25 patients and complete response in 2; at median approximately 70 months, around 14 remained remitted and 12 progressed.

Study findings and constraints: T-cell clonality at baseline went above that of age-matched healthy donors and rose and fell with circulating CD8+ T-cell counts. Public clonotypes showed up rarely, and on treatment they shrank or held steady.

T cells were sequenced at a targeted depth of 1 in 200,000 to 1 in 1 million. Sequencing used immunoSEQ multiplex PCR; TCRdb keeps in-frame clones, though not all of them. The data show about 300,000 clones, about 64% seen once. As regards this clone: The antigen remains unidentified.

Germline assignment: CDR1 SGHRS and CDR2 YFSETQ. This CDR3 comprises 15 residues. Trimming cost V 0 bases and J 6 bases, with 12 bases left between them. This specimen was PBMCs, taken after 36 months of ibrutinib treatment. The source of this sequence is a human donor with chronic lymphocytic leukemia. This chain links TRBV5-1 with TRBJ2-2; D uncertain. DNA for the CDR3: TGCGCCAGCAGCTTGGTTCTCTCTTCGGCCGGGGAGCTGTTTTTT. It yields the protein CASSLVLSSAGELFF.